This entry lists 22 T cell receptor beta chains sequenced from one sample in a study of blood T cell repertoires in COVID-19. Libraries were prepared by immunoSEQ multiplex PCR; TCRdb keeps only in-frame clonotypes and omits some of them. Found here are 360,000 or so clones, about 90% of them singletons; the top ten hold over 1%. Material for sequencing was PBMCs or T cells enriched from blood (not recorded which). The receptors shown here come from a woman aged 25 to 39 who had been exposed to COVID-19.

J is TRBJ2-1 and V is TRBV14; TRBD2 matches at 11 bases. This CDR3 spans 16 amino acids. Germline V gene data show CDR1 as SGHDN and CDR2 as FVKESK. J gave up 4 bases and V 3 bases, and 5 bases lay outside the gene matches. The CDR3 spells CASSQTGLAVYNEQFF. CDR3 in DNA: TGTGCCAGCAGCCAGACGGGACTAGCGGTATACAATGAGCAGTTCTTC.

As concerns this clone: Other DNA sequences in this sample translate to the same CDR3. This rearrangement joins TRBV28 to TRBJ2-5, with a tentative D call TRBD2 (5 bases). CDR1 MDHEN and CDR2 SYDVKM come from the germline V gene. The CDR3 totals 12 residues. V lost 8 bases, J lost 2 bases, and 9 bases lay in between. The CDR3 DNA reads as TGTGCCAGCGGCGGGCTTCAAGAGACCCAGTACTTC. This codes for CASGGLQETQYF.

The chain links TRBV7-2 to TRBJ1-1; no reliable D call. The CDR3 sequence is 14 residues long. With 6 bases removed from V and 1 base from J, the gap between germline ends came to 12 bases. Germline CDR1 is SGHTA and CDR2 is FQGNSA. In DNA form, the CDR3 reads TGTGCCAGCAGAGAGTTCGACAAGAACACTGAAGCTTTCTTT. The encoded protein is CASREFDKNTEAFF.

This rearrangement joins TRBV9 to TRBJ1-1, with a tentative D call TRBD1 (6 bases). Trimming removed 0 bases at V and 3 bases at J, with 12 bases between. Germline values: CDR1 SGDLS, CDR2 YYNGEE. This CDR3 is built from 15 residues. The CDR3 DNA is TGTGCCAGCAGCGTAGCTGTGGGGGCGCACACTGAAGCTTTCTTT. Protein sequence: CASSVAVGAHTEAFF.

The CDR3 DNA reads TGTGCCTGGAGCGAAGGGGGCAGCGGGGAGACCCAGTACTTC. Protein: CAWSEGGSGETQYF. This chain connects TRBV30 to TRBJ2-5; D is perhaps TRBD1 (7 bases). V lost 3 bases and J lost 5, with 16 bases in between. Germline lookup yields CDR1 GTSNPN and CDR2 SVGIG (reference sequence). The CDR3 extends over 14 amino acids. Filled out from reference TRBV30 and TRBJ2-5, the complete variable domain reads SQTIHQWPATLVQPVGSPLSLECTVEGTSNPNLYWYRQAAGRGLQLLFYSVGIGQISSEVPQNLSASRPQDRQFILSSKKLLLSDSGFYLCAWSEGGSGETQYFGPGTRLLVL.

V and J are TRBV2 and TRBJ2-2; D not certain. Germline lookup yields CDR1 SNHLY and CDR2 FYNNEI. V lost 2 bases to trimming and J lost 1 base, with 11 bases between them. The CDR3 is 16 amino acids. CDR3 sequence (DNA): TGTGCCAGCAGTGAATTTGGGCTGGAGAACACCGGGGAGCTGTTTTTT. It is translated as CASSEFGLENTGELFF.

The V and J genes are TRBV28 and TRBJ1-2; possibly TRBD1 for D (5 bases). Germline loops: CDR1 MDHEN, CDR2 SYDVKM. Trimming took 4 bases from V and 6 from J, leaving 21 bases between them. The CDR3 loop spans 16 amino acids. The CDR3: CASSSFGGRAADGYTF. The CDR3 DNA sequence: TGTGCCAGCAGTTCCTTTGGTGGCAGGGCGGCGGATGGCTACACCTTC.

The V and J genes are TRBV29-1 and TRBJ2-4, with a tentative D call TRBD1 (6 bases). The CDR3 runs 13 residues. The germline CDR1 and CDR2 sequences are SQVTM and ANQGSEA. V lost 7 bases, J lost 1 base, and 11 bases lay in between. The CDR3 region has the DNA TGCAGCGCCCAGGGGAACGCCAAAAACATTCAGTACTTC. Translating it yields CSAQGNAKNIQYF.

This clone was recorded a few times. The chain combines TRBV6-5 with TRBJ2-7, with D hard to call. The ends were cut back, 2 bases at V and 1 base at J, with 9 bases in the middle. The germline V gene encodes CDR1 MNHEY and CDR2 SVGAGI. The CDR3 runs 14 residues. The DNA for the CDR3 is TGTGCCAGCAGTTACACGGAGAGTTCCTACGAGCAGTACTTC. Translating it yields CASSYTESSYEQYF.

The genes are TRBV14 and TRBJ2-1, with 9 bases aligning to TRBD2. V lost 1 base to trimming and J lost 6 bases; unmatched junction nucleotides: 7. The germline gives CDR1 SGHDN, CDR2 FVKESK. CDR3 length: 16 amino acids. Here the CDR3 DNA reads TGTGCCAGCAGCCAAGTTGGGAGCGGGAGGCCCAATGAGCAGTTCTTC. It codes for CASSQVGSGRPNEQFF.

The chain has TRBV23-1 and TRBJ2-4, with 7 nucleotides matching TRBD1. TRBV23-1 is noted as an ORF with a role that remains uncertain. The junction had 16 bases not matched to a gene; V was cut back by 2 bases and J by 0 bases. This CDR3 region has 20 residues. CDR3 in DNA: TGCGCCAGCAGTCAACTCGGGGTAAGGGGGCCGAAACTAGCCAAAAACATTCAGTACTTC. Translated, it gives CASSQLGVRGPKLAKNIQYF.

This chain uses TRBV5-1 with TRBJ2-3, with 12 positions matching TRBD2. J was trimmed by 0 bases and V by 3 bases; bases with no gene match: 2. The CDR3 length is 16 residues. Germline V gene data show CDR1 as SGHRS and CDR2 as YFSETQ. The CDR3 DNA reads TGCGCCAGCAGCTCAGGGACTAGCGGGAGCACAGATACGCAGTATTTT. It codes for CASSSGTSGSTDTQYF.

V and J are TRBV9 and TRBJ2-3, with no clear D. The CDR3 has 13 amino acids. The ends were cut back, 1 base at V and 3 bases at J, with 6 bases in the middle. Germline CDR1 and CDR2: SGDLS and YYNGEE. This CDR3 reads CASSVWSTDTQYF. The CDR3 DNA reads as TGTGCCAGCAGCGTATGGAGTACAGATACGCAGTATTTT.

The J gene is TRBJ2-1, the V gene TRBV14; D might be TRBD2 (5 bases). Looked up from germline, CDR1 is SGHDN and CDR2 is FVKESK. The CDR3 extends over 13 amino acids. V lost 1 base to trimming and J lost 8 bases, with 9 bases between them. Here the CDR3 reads CASSQVPRDEQFF. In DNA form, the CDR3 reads TGTGCCAGCAGCCAAGTTCCGCGGGATGAGCAGTTCTTC.

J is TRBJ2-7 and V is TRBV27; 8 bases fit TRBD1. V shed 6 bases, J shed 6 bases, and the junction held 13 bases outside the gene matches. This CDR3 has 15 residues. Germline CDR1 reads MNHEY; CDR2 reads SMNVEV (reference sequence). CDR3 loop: CASRPKGTGGGEQYF. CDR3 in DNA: TGTGCCAGCAGACCCAAGGGAACAGGGGGAGGCGAGCAGTACTTC.

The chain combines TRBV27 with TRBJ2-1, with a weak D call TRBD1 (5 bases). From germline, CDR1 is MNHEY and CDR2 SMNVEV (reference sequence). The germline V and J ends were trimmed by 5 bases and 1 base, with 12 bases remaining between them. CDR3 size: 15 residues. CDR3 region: CASSRFRQSYNEQFF. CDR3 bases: TGTGCCAGCAGTCGCTTTCGACAGTCCTACAATGAGCAGTTCTTC.

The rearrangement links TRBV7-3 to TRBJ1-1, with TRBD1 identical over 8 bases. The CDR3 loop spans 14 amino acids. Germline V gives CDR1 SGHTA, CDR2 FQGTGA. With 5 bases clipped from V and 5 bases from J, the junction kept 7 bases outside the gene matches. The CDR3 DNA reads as TGTGCCAGCAGCCCCGGGACAGGACGTACTGAAGCTTTCTTT. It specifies CASSPGTGRTEAFF.

The chain's CDR3 is CASLSPSTGQGYEQYF. The CDR3 region has the DNA TGTGCCAGCCTCTCCCCGTCAACGGGACAGGGGTACGAGCAGTACTTC. The rearrangement links TRBV28 to TRBJ2-7; TRBD1 agrees at 10 bases. The CDR3 has 16 residues. V gave up 8 bases and J gave up 4 bases; unmatched junction bases: 14. CDR1 and CDR2 from the germline V gene are MDHEN and SYDVKM.

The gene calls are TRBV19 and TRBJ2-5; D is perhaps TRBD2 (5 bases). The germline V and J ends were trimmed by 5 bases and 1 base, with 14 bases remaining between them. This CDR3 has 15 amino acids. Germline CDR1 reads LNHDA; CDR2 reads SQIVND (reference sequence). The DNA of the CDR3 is TGTGCCAGTAGTTCCCCACTAGAGCGCCAAGAGACCCAGTACTTC. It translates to CASSSPLERQETQYF.

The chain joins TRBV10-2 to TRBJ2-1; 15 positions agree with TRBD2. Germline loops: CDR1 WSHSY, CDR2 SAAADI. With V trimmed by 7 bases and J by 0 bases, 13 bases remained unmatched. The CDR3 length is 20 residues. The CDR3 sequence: CASIDPGLAGGMYSYNEQFF. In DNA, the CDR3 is TGCGCCAGCATCGACCCGGGACTAGCGGGAGGAATGTACTCCTACAATGAGCAGTTCTTC.

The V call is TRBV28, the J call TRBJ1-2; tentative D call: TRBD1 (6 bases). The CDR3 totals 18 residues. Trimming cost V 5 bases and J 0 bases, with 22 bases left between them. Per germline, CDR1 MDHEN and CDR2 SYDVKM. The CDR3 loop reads CASSLQPGGRGSNYGYTF. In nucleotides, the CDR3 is TGTGCCAGCAGTCTCCAACCTGGGGGCAGGGGTTCTAACTATGGCTACACCTTC.

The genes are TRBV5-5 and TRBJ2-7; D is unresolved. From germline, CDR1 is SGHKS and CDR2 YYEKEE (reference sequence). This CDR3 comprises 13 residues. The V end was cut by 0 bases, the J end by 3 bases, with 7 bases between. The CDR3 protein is CASSLGPFYEQYF. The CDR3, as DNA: TGTGCCAGCAGCTTGGGTCCCTTCTACGAGCAGTACTTC. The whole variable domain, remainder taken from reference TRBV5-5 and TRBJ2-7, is DAGVTQSPTHLIKTRGQQVTLRCSPISGHKSVSWYQQVLGQGPQFIFQYYEKEERGRGNFPDRFSARQFPNYSSELNVNALLLGDSALYLCASSLGPFYEQYFGPGTRLTVT.